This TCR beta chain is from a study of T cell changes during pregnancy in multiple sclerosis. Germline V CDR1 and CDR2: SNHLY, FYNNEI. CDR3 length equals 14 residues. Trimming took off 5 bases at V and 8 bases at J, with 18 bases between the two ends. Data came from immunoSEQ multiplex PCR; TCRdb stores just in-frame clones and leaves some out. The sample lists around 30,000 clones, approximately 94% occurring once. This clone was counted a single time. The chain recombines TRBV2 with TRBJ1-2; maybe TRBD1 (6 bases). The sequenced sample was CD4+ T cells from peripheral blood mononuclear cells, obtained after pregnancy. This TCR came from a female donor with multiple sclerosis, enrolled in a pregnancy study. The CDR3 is CASSFLRGSWGYTF. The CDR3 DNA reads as TGTGCCAGCAGTTTCCTCAGGGGATCTTGGGGCTACACCTTC. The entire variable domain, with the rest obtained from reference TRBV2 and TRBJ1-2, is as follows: EPEVTQTPSHQVTQMGQEVILRCVPISNHLYFYWYRQILGQKVEFLVSFYNNEISEKSEIFDDQFSVERPDGSNFTLKIRSTKLEDSAMYFCASSFLRGSWGYTFGSGTRLTVV.